This TCR beta chain was retrieved from a study of blood T cell repertoires in COVID-19. On the study more broadly: Donors in the United States, Italy and Spain gave samples during acute or convalescent COVID-19. From T cells, B-cell-depleted T cells, or PBMCs came the material, which was cDNA or gDNA.

The germline V gene has CDR1 SNHLY and CDR2 FYNNEI. The CDR3 totals 15 residues. V was shortened by 3 bases and J by 3 bases, with 14 bases between the two germline ends. The protocol was immunoSEQ multiplex PCR, while the TCRdb copy is restricted to in-frame clones and leaves out a portion. The sample includes 250,000 to 400,000 clones, 88% seen only once; the top ten take roughly 1.7%. Seattle cases were enrolled at active infection and followed longitudinally. Specimen: peripheral blood. V is TRBV2 and J is TRBJ1-1; TRBD1 is a possible D gene (6 bases). This receptor was identified in a woman aged 25 to 45 with COVID-19, enrolled during active disease. CDR3 DNA sequence: TGTGCCAGCAGTGAGTGGACTGGGGGCTACACTGAAGCTTTCTTT. This sequence encodes CASSEWTGGYTEAFF.